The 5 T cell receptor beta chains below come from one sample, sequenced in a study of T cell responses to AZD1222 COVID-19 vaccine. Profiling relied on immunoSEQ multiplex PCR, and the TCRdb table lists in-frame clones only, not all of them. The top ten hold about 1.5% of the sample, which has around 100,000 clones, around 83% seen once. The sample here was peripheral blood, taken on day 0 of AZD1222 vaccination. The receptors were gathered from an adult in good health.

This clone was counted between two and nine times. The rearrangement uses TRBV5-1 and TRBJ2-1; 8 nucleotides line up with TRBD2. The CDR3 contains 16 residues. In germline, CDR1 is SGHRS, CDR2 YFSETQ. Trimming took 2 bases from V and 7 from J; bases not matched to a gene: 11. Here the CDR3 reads CASSLSSGYMVNEQFF. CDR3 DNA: TGCGCCAGCAGCTTATCTAGCGGGTACATGGTTAATGAGCAGTTCTTC. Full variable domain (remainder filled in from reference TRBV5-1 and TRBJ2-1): KAGVTQTPRYLIKTRGQQVTLSCSPISGHRSVSWYQQTPGQGLQFLFEYFSETQRNKGNFPGRFSGRQFSNSRSEMNVSTLELGDSALYLCASSLSSGYMVNEQFFGPGTRLTVL.

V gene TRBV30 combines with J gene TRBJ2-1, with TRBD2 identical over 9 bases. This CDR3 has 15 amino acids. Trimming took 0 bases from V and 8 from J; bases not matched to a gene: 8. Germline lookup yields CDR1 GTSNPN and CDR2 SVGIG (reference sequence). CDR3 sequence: CAWSVGLAVGDEQFF. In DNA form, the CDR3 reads TGTGCCTGGAGTGTGGGACTAGCCGTTGGCGATGAGCAGTTCTTC.

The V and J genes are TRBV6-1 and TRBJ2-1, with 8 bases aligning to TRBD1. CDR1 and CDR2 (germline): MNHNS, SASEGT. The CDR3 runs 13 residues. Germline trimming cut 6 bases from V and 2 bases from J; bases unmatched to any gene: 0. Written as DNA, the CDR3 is TGTGCCAGCAGGGGACAGGCCTACAATGAGCAGTTCTTC. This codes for CASRGQAYNEQFF.

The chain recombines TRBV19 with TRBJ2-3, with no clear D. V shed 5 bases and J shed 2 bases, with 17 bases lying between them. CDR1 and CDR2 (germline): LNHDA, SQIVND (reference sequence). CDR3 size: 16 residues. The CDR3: CASSHLRQRNTDTQYF. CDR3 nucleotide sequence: TGTGCCAGTAGTCATCTCAGGCAGCGCAACACAGATACGCAGTATTTT.

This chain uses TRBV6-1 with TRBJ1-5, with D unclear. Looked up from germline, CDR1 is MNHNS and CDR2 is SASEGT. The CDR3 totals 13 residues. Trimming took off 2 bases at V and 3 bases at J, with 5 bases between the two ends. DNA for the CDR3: TGTGCCAGCAGTGAATATTTCAATCAGCCCCAGCATTTT. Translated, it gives CASSEYFNQPQHF.